This TCR beta chain is drawn from a study of cytomegalovirus exposure and HLA in healthy donors. Study results and caveats: A later analysis reportedly found fewer N-insertions in an Asian-associated ancestry cluster than the approximately 700-donor mean. Many donors carried some public TCRs, although rarity characterized most TCR sequences.

The V end was cut by 6 bases, the J end by 2 bases, with 7 bases between. Germline V gives CDR1 MDHEN, CDR2 SYDVKM. CDR3 length equals 12 residues. PCR involved 60 Vbeta and 13 Jbeta primers. The assay was immunoSEQ multiplex PCR, and TCRdb's table has in-frame clones only and misses some. The profile covers around 130,000 clones, with around four fifths appearing a single time and 4.5% to 5.5% taken by the ten largest. Regarding this clone: As yet, its antigen is unknown.

The source of this sequence is a man aged 25 to 45 in good health and CMV-seronegative. The sequenced material came from PBMCs. The V and J genes are TRBV28 and TRBJ1-1; perhaps TRBD1 as D (5 bases). CDR3 coding DNA: TGTGCCAGCAGAGACAGCAACACTGAAGCTTTCTTT. Translated: CASRDSNTEAFF.